This entry describes one T cell receptor (beta chain). Its antigen is undetermined. The data were taken from a study of cytomegalovirus exposure and HLA in healthy donors. Germline values: CDR1 SGDLS, CDR2 YYNGEE. V lost 3 bases and J lost 2, with 17 bases in between. There are 16 residues in the CDR3. The study ran its PCR with 60 Vbeta and 13 Jbeta primers. As originally analysed: Around 9.9 million shared chains were among the roughly 80 million unique TCR beta chains that a later analysis counted. Assay: immunoSEQ multiplex PCR; the TCRdb copy retains only in-frame clones and omits some. V and J calls and clone size are as listed in that table; D and trimming were resolved from the DNA. The data contain just over 150,000 clones, roughly 70% of them singletons. Findings and caveats of the study: Some TCR beta chains (around 160 of them) were listed as cytomegalovirus-associated. Reports credit the classifier with highly specific, highly sensitive diagnosis of cytomegalovirus status.

The sequencing sample was made of PBMCs. The genes are TRBV9 and TRBJ1-2; D unresolved. The TCR originated in a man between 40 and 49 years old in good health and CMV-seropositive. This CDR3 is CASSESPGRGNYGYTF. CDR3 bases: TGTGCCAGCAGCGAATCCCCGGGCCGGGGAAACTATGGCTACACCTTC.